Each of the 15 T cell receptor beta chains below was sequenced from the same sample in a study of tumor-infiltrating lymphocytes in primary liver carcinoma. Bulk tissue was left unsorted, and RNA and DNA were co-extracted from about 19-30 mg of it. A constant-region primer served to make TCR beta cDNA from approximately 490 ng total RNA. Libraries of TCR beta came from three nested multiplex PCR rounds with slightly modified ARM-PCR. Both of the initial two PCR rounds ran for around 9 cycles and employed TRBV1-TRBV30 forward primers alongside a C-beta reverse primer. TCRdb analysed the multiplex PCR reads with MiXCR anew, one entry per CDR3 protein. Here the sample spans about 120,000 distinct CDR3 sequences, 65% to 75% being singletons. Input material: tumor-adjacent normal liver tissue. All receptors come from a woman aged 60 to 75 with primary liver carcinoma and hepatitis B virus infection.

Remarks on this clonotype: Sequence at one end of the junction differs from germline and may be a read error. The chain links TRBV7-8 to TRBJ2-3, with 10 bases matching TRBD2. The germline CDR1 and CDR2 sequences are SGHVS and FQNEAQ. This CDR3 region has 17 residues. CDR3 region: CVSSLGTSAPSTDTQYF. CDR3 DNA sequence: TGTGTCAGCAGCTTAGGGACTAGCGCGCCGAGCACAGATACGCAGTATTTT.

The CDR3 spells CASSILAGERQFF. The CDR3 nucleotides read TGTGCCAGCAGCATACTAGCGGGAGAGAGGCAGTTCTTC. J is TRBJ2-1 and V is TRBV5-4; 11 nucleotides align to TRBD2. V shed 4 bases and J 12 bases; nucleotides not matched to a gene: 6. From germline, CDR1 is SGHNT and CDR2 YYREEE (reference sequence). The CDR3 covers 13 residues.

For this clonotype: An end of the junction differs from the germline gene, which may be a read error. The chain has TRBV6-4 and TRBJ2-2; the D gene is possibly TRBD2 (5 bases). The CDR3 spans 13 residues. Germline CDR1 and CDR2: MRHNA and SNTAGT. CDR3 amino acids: CASSPGATWELFF. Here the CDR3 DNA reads TGTGCCAGCAGCCCCGGTGCCACCTGGGAGTTGTTTTTT.

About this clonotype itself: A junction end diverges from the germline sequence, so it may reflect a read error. The CDR3 here is CASSYSTGLGSPLHF. The CDR3 DNA sequence: TGTGCCAGCAGTTACTCGACAGGGTTAGGCTCACCCCTTCACTTT. The V gene is TRBV6-5, the J gene TRBJ1-6, with TRBD1 matching 7 bases. In germline, CDR1 is MNHEY, CDR2 SVGAGI. The CDR3 totals 15 residues.

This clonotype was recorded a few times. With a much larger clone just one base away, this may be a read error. Written as DNA, the CDR3 is TGCAGCGTCACGAGTTGGGGGACCAACGTCCTGACTTTC. Protein: CSVTSWGTNVLTF. The J gene is TRBJ2-6, the V gene TRBV29-1; D assignment may be TRBD1 or TRBD2 (5 bases each). The length of the CDR3 is 13 residues. Germline CDR1 and CDR2: SQVTM and ANQGSEA. The V gene lost 6 bases and the J gene lost 8 bases, with 14 bases spanning the gap.

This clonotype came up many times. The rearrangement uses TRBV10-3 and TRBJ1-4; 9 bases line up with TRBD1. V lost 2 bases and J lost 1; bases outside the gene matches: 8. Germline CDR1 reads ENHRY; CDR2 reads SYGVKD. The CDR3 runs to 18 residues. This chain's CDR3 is CAISERIGTGITNEKLFF. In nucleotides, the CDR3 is TGTGCCATCAGTGAGAGAATTGGGACAGGGATAACTAATGAAAAACTGTTTTTT.

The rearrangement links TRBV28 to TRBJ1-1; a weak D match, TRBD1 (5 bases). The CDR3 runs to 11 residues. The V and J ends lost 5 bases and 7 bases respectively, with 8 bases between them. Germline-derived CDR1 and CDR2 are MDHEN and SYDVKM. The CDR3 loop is CASSIGVEAFF. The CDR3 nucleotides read TGTGCCAGCAGTATAGGGGTTGAAGCTTTCTTT.

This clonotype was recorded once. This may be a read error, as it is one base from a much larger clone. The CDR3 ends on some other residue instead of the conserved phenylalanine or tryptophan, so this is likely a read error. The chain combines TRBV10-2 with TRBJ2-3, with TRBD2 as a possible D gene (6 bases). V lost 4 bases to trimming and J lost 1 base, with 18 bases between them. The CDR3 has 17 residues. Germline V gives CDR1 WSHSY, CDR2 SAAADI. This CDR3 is CASSGGGTGAGTDTQYI. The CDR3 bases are TGCGCCAGCAGTGGGGGCGGGACTGGGGCTGGCACAGATACGCAGTATATT.

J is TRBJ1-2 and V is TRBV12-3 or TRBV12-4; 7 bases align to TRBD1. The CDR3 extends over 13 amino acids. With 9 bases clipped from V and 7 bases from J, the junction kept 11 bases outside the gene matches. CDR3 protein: CASSYDRVRGYTF. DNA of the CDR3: TGTGCCAGTAGCTACGACAGGGTGCGTGGCTACACCTTC.

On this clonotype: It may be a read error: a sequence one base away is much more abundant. DNA of the CDR3: TGTGTCAGCAGTCCCAGGGGTGCAACTAATGAAAAACTGTTTTTT. It yields the protein CVSSPRGATNEKLFF. This chain joins TRBV28 and TRBJ1-4; TRBD1 is a possible D gene (6 bases). Per germline, CDR1 MDHEN and CDR2 SYDVKM. The CDR3 spans 15 residues.

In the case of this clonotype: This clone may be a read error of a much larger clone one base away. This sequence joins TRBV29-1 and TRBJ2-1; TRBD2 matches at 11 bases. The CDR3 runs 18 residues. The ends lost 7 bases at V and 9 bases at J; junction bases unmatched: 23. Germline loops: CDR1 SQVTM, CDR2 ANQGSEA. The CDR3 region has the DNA TGCAGCGGAGAAGGGTGGGGTAGCGGGAGGGCTGTACAGGGTGAGCAGTTCTTC. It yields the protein CSGEGWGSGRAVQGEQFF.

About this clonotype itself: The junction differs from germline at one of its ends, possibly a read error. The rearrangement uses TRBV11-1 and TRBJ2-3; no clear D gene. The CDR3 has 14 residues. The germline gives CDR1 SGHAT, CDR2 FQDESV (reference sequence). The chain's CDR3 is CASSLMQRAVESHF. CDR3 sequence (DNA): TGTGCTAGCAGCTTAATGCAACGTGCGGTAGAGTCTCACTTT.

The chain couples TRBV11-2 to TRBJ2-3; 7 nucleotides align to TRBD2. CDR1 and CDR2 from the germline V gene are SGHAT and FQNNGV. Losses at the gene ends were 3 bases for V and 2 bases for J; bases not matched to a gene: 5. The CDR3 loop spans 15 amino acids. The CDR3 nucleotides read TGTGCCAGCAGCTTCGGGACTACTCCCACAGATACGCAGTATTTT. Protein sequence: CASSFGTTPTDTQYF.

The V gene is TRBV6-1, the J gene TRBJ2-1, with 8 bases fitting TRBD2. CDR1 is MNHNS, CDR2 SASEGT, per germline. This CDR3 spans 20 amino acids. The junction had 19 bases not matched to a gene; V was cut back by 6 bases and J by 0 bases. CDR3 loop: CASSLRISGTKLTSYNEQFF. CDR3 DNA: TGTGCCAGCAGCCTCCGGATTAGCGGGACGAAACTCACCTCCTACAATGAGCAGTTCTTC.

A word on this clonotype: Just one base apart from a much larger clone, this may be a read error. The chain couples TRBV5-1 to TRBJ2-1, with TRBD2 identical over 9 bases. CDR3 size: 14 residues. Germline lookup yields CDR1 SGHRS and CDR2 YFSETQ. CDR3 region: CASRTSGSYNEHFF. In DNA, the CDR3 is TGCGCCAGCAGAACTAGCGGGTCATACAATGAGCATTTCTTC.